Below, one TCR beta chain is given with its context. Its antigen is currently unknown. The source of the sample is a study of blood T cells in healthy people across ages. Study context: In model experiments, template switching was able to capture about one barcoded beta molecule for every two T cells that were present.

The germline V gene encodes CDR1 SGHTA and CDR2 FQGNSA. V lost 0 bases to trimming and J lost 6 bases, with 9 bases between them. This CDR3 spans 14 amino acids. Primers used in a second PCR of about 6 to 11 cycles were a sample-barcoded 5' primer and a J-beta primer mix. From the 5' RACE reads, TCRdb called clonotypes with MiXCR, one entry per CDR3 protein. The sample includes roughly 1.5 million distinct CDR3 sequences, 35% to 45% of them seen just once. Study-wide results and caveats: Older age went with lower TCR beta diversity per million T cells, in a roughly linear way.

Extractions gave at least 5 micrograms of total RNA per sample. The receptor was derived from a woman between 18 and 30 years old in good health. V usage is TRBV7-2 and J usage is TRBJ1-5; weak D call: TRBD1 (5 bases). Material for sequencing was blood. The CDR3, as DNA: TGTGCCAGCAGCTTAGCGCAGGGTCCTCAGCCCCAGCATTTT. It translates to CASSLAQGPQPQHF.